The present entry profiles one T cell receptor (beta chain) with its context. The target antigen is unknown. The donors, healthy Caucasians from Russia, were aged about 6 to 95. The germline gives CDR1 SQVTM, CDR2 ANQGSEA. V was clipped by 4 bases and J by 8 bases, with 15 bases between them. The CDR3 is 13 amino acids. PCR was performed a second time for about 7 to 12 cycles using a sample-barcoded 5' primer and a J-beta primer mix. Through a template-switch adaptor with 12 random nucleotides, each cDNA molecule received a tag. TCRdb ran MiXCR on the 5' RACE reads and lists one entry per CDR3 protein. The table lists a few hundred thousand distinct CDR3 sequences, 45% to 60% of them singletons, with 51% in the top ten. The sample is drawn from a study of blood T cells in healthy people across ages. Broader study findings: A roughly linear fall in TCR beta diversity per million T cells was seen with increasing age.

The rearrangement uses TRBV29-1 and TRBJ2-1; no clear D. The receptor's source is a man between 60 and 70 years old in good health. Input material: blood. CDR3 coding DNA: TGCAGCGTTGTAAACCATAACCGCGATGAGCAGTTCTTC. Encoded protein: CSVVNHNRDEQFF.